The 26 T cell receptor beta chains in this list originate from one sample, sequenced in a study of T cells expressing NK-cell markers. TCRdb reanalyzed the 5' RACE reads and collapses them to one entry per CDR3 protein, without DNA. The sample table includes approximately 440,000 distinct CDR3 sequences. Material for sequencing was blood T cells: a sorted CD56 or NKG2C T cell subset, CD4+ or CD8+ T cells, or bulk PBMC T cells (not recorded which). Every receptor here comes from a woman aged 45 to 65 in good health.

The chain employs TRBV9 and TRBJ2-7; TCRdb proposes TRBD2, but this gene call is untestable without DNA. Per germline, CDR1 SGDLS and CDR2 YYNGEE. This CDR3 has 17 amino acids. CDR3 amino acids: CASSVGGLAGGIHEQYF. Based on the CDR3 plus reference TRBV9 and TRBJ2-7, the full variable domain is DSGVTQTPKHLITATGQRVTLRCSPRSGDLSVYWYQQSLDQGLQFLIQYYNGEERAKGNILERFSAQQFPDLHSELNLSSLELGDSALYFCASSVGGLAGGIHEQYFGPGTRLTVT.

The chain recombines TRBV20-1 with TRBJ2-1; the D call from TCRdb, TRBD2, cannot be confirmed without DNA. Germline V gene data show CDR1 as DFQATT and CDR2 as SNEGSKA (reference sequence). The CDR3 covers 20 residues. CDR3 residues: CSARDLAGGRVSQLYNEQFF.

The J gene is TRBJ1-5, the V gene TRBV4-1; the D call from TCRdb, TRBD1, cannot be confirmed without DNA. The CDR3 is 15 amino acids. Germline CDR1 reads MGHRA; CDR2 reads YSYEKL. The CDR3: CASSHAGSYNQPQHF.

The V and J genes are TRBV3-1 and TRBJ2-5; TCRdb's D gene call, TRBD2, goes unchecked for lack of DNA. CDR1 and CDR2 (germline): LGHDT, YNNKEL (reference sequence). The CDR3 sequence is 16 residues long. The CDR3 region is CASSQEGGGVQETQYF.

CDR3 protein: CARFFSGNTIYF. The J gene is TRBJ1-3, the V gene TRBV10-2. From germline, CDR1 is WSHSY and CDR2 SAAADI. The length of the CDR3 is 12 residues.

The V gene is TRBV20-1, the J gene TRBJ2-6; as DNA is missing, the TRBD1 call by TCRdb cannot be tested. Germline loops: CDR1 DFQATT, CDR2 SNEGSKA (reference sequence). CDR3 length equals 15 residues. This chain's CDR3 is CSAPTTGSGANVLTF.

The rearrangement joins TRBV3-1 to TRBJ2-7; TCRdb selects TRBD2, and the lack of DNA leaves this call unchecked. Germline V gene sequence: CDR1 LGHDT, CDR2 YNNKEL (reference sequence). This CDR3 comprises 14 residues. The CDR3 protein is CASSQGLAGGDQYF.

The V call is TRBV7-9, the J call TRBJ2-1; without DNA, the TCRdb call of TRBD2 cannot be checked. This CDR3 is 15 amino acids long. The germline V gene encodes CDR1 SEHNR and CDR2 FQNEAQ (reference sequence). CDR3 protein: CASTRAGAGYNEQFF.

The chain has TRBV11-2 and TRBJ2-5; TCRdb's D call, TRBD1, is unchecked because there is no DNA. The CDR3 spans 15 residues. Germline V CDR1 and CDR2: SGHAT, FQNNGV. The chain's CDR3 is CASSLGQSTQETQYF.

CDR3 region: CAWSLGRTAGELFF. The J gene is TRBJ2-2, the V gene TRBV30. Germline CDR1 GTSNPN, CDR2 SVGIG (reference sequence). The length of the CDR3 is 14 residues.

The CDR3 here is CASSLVQGTVSLYEQFF. The chain links TRBV5-1 to TRBJ2-1; TCRdb selects TRBD1, and the lack of DNA leaves this call unchecked. The germline gives CDR1 SGHRS, CDR2 YFSETQ. The CDR3 spans 17 residues.

The CDR3 reads CASSLERVWEEGEGTNYGYTF. The genes are TRBV5-1 and TRBJ1-2; TCRdb returns TRBD1, unconfirmable since there is no DNA. There are 21 residues in the CDR3. Per germline, CDR1 SGHRS and CDR2 YFSETQ.

This chain links TRBV7-2 with TRBJ2-2. Germline V gene data show CDR1 as SGHTA and CDR2 as FQGNSA. This CDR3 has 18 residues. The CDR3 is CASSLTNYRFTNTGELFF.

The CDR3 sequence: CASSQEGLDQPQHF. V and J are TRBV4-1 and TRBJ1-5. The CDR3 totals 14 residues. Germline CDR1 and CDR2: MGHRA and YSYEKL.

The rearrangement uses TRBV14 and TRBJ2-1; TCRdb calls TRBD1, which cannot be checked without DNA. The CDR3 is 13 amino acids. Germline V lookup: CDR1 SGHDN, CDR2 FVKESK. This chain's CDR3 is CASSRDSSIEQFF. The whole variable domain, remainder taken from reference TRBV14 and TRBJ2-1, is EAGVTQFPSHSVIEKGQTVTLRCDPISGHDNLYWYRRVMGKEIKFLLHFVKESKQDESGMPNNRFLAERTGGTYSTLKVQPAELEDSGVYFCASSRDSSIEQFFGPGTRLTVL.

The chain recombines TRBV7-9 with TRBJ1-5; TCRdb indicates TRBD1, and absent DNA this call remains unverified. CDR1 SEHNR and CDR2 FQNEAQ come from the germline V gene (reference sequence). CDR3 size: 16 residues. CDR3: CASSLGTGTPNQPQHF.

V gene TRBV12-3 or TRBV12-4 combines with J gene TRBJ2-1; the D call from TCRdb, TRBD2, cannot be confirmed without DNA. This CDR3 contains 15 residues. Here the CDR3 reads CASRPLAERYNEQFF.

This chain uses TRBV2 with TRBJ2-2; checking the TCRdb D call of TRBD2 is not possible without DNA. Germline loops: CDR1 SNHLY, CDR2 FYNNEI. The CDR3 is 12 residues long. The CDR3 here is CASSGLPPELFF.

The J gene is TRBJ1-6, the V gene TRBV14. The CDR3 extends over 14 amino acids. CDR1 and CDR2 from the germline V gene are SGHDN and FVKESK. CDR3 protein: CASREQRYNSPLHF. Full variable domain (missing parts from reference TRBV14 and TRBJ1-6): EAGVTQFPSHSVIEKGQTVTLRCDPISGHDNLYWYRRVMGKEIKFLLHFVKESKQDESGMPNNRFLAERTGGTYSTLKVQPAELEDSGVYFCASREQRYNSPLHFGNGTRLTVT.

V gene TRBV5-1 combines with J gene TRBJ2-1; with no DNA, the TCRdb D assignment of TRBD2 cannot be verified. The CDR3 has 17 residues. Germline V CDR1 and CDR2: SGHRS, YFSETQ. CDR3 sequence reads: CASSHRPTGGINNEQFF.

This chain uses TRBV7-9 with TRBJ2-2; TCRdb's D gene call, TRBD1, goes unchecked for lack of DNA. This CDR3 has 17 residues. Germline V gene sequence: CDR1 SEHNR, CDR2 FQNEAQ (reference sequence). The CDR3 reads CASSRLDGGGHTGELFF.

This rearrangement joins TRBV6-5 to TRBJ2-1; TCRdb designates TRBD2, a call that cannot be tested without DNA. Germline V CDR1 and CDR2: MNHEY, SVGAGI. CDR3 length: 15 amino acids. CDR3 region: CASSYSGGRVNEQFF.

The chain recombines TRBV12-3 or TRBV12-4 with TRBJ1-1; TCRdb selects TRBD1, and the lack of DNA leaves this call unchecked. The length of the CDR3 is 13 residues. The CDR3 reads CASTSTGGPEAFF.

The V and J genes are TRBV29-1 and TRBJ1-2; TCRdb designates TRBD1, a call that cannot be tested without DNA. The CDR3 extends over 13 amino acids. Germline values: CDR1 SQVTM, CDR2 ANQGSEA. CDR3 residues: CSVARVGLIGYTF.

This sequence joins TRBV20-1 and TRBJ2-3; TCRdb outputs TRBD2, but without DNA this stays unchecked. Germline-derived CDR1 and CDR2 are DFQATT and SNEGSKA (reference sequence). The CDR3 is 16 residues long. CDR3 protein: CSARTGLAGLGDTQYF.

This sequence joins TRBV12-3 or TRBV12-4 and TRBJ1-3; TCRdb picks TRBD1, but there is no DNA to check that call. The CDR3 sequence is 15 residues long. The CDR3 loop is CASSYSGQVGDTIYF.